This T cell receptor beta chain was recorded in a study of cytomegalovirus exposure and HLA in healthy donors. The wider study: The roughly 120 validation repertoires, a later analysis reported, used the same platform as the roughly 660 repertoires from the first cohort. Study outcomes and limitations: For most TCR sequences rarity was the rule, although some public TCRs occurred in many donors. Reportedly, diagnosis of cytomegalovirus status by the classifier showed high specificity and sensitivity. The CMV antigen specificity of a few CMV-associated chains was confirmed through in vitro analysis.

This CDR3 has 17 amino acids. Germline assignment: CDR1 MDHEN and CDR2 SYDVKM. V was clipped by 2 bases and J by 0 bases; unmatched bases: 5. TCRdb's copy holds only in-frame clones and misses some; the assay was immunoSEQ multiplex PCR. The sample lists 65,000 to 85,000 clones; about 95% were seen once. A remark on this clone: Its antigen is undetermined.

The chain couples TRBV28 to TRBJ2-3; 10 bases are a match to TRBD2. Sequencing was done on a sample of PBMCs. The sequence was obtained from a woman younger than 35 in good health and CMV-seronegative. The CDR3 loop is CASSLAGLASSTDTQYF. CDR3 bases: TGTGCCAGCAGTTTAGCGGGACTAGCGTCTAGCACAGATACGCAGTATTTT.